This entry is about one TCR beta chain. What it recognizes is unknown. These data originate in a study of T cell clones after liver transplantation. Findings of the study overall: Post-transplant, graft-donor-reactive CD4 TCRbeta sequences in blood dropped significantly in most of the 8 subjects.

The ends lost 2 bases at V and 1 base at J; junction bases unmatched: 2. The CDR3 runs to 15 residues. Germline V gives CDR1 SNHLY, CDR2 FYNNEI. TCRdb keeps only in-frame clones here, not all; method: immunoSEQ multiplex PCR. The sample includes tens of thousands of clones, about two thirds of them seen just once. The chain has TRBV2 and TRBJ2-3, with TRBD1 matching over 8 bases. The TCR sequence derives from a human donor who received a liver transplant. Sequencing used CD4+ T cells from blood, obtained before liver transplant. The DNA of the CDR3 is TGTGCCAGCAGTGAAATGGGACAGGGCACAGATACGCAGTATTTT. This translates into CASSEMGQGTDTQYF.